Following are 2 T cell receptor beta chains from one sample sequenced in a study of spatial heterogeneity in lung cancer. Study observations and caveats: Expanded alpha and beta TCR counts within tumors tracked tumor mutation counts.

Time point meaning: sample taken at primary tumor resection. Each CDR3 protein gets one entry after TCRdb re-called the 5' RACE reads with MiXCR. The sample lists about 1,500 distinct CDR3 sequences, under 20% occurring once. These TCRs' antigens remain unknown. Material: lung tumor tissue, obtained at surgery. The receptors were gathered from a male donor with early-stage non-small cell lung cancer.

This clonotype qualifies as medium-sized. The rearrangement joins TRBV28 to TRBJ1-5; maybe TRBD1 (6 bases). Trimming left V 7 bases short and J 9 bases short, with 19 bases between. This CDR3 comprises 14 residues. In germline, CDR1 is MDHEN, CDR2 SYDVKM. The CDR3 nucleotides read TGTGCCAGCACCCTGGGCGGGGGCCGACGGCCCCAGCATTTT. It translates to CASTLGGGRRPQHF.

This clonotype is deemed large. The rearrangement links TRBV7-9 to TRBJ1-5; D might be TRBD1 (6 bases). The CDR3 contains 14 residues. V gave up 1 base and J gave up 7 bases, with 11 bases separating them. Germline values: CDR1 SEHNR, CDR2 FQNEAQ (reference sequence). CDR3 sequence (DNA): TGTGCCAGCAGCTTAGTTGGGGGCGGGCAGCCCCAGCATTTT. Protein product: CASSLVGGGQPQHF.